Below are 32 T cell receptor beta chains sequenced from a single sample in a study of shared clonotypes between healthy human individuals. The method was immunoSEQ multiplex PCR; TCRdb's version includes in-frame clones alone and lacks a portion of them. The sample consists of approximately 1.9 million clones, approximately 92% of them appearing once. CD45RO-negative CD8 cells positively selected for CCR7 made up the naive population, which excluded terminally differentiated effector memory CD45RA+ cells. The source material was naive CD8+ T cells from PBMCs. The source is a man younger than 30 in good health. Some clones in this sample may be carry-over from other donors' samples.

The chain uses TRBV11-2 and TRBJ2-5; the D gene could be TRBD1 or TRBD2 (5 bases each). The end of the DNA fits TRBJ2-7 better, so the J call may be wrong. The CDR3 sequence is 15 residues long. Looked up from germline, CDR1 is SGHAT and CDR2 is FQNNGV. CDR3 bases: TGTGCCAGCAGCGGAGGACCAGGGACCCCCTACGAGCAGTACTTC. This translates into CASSGGPGTPYEQYF.

This chain uses TRBV9 with TRBJ1-1; TRBD1 might be the D (5 bases). This CDR3 spans 15 amino acids. Trimming removed 4 bases at V and 5 bases at J, with 18 bases between. The germline gives CDR1 SGDLS, CDR2 YYNGEE. This chain's CDR3 is CASSTTGNAGTEAFF. The CDR3 DNA follows: TGTGCCAGCAGCACAACAGGAAATGCGGGAACTGAAGCTTTCTTT.

The chain couples TRBV19 to TRBJ2-5, with D possibly being TRBD1 or TRBD2 (5 bases each). Germline CDR1 reads LNHDA; CDR2 reads SQIVND (reference sequence). The CDR3 is made up of 13 amino acids. The V end lost 8 bases, the J end lost 3 bases, and 13 bases lay between the germline ends. The CDR3 region is CASSGRTKETQYF. Here the CDR3 DNA reads TGTGCCAGTTCGGGACGGACGAAAGAGACCCAGTACTTC. Full variable domain (rest looked up from reference TRBV19 and TRBJ2-5): DGGITQSPKYLFRKEGQNVTLSCEQNLNHDAMYWYRQDPGQGLRLIYYSQIVNDFQKGDIAEGYSVSREKKESFPLTVTSAQKNPTAFYLCASSGRTKETQYFGPGTRLLVL.

The chain uses TRBV14 and TRBJ2-1; D remains unclear. Germline CDR1 and CDR2: SGHDN and FVKESK. V was clipped by 0 bases and J by 9 bases, with 15 bases between them. The CDR3 sequence is 15 residues long. The CDR3 spells CASSQDTVRSSEQFF. The CDR3 DNA reads as TGTGCCAGCAGCCAAGATACCGTCCGGTCTTCTGAGCAGTTCTTC. Drawing the rest from reference TRBV14 and TRBJ2-1, the complete variable domain is EAGVTQFPSHSVIEKGQTVTLRCDPISGHDNLYWYRRVMGKEIKFLLHFVKESKQDESGMPNNRFLAERTGGTYSTLKVQPAELEDSGVYFCASSQDTVRSSEQFFGPGTRLTVL.

The V gene is TRBV28, the J gene TRBJ2-2, with unresolved D. Trimming cost V 7 bases and J 1 base, with 10 bases left between them. The germline CDR1 and CDR2 sequences are MDHEN and SYDVKM. The CDR3 spans 14 residues. The CDR3 DNA reads as TGTGCCAGCAAATATCCCTTGAACACCGGGGAGCTGTTTTTT. As protein: CASKYPLNTGELFF. Full variable domain (remainder filled in from reference TRBV28 and TRBJ2-2): DVKVTQSSRYLVKRTGEKVFLECVQDMDHENMFWYRQDPGLGLRLIYFSYDVKMKEKGDIPEGYSVSREKKERFSLILESASTNQTSMYLCASKYPLNTGELFFGEGSRLTVL.

V gene TRBV9 combines with J gene TRBJ2-3, with D hard to call. Germline V gene sequence: CDR1 SGDLS, CDR2 YYNGEE. The CDR3 spans 13 residues. Between the trimmed V and J ends, which lost 4 bases and 4 bases, there was a span of 10 bases. DNA for the CDR3: TGTGCCAGCAGCCCCGAACCCGCAGATACGCAGTATTTT. Translation: CASSPEPADTQYF. Drawing the rest from reference TRBV9 and TRBJ2-3, the complete variable domain is DSGVTQTPKHLITATGQRVTLRCSPRSGDLSVYWYQQSLDQGLQFLIQYYNGEERAKGNILERFSAQQFPDLHSELNLSSLELGDSALYFCASSPEPADTQYFGPGTRLTVL.

The chain recombines TRBV19 with TRBJ1-1; D unresolved. This CDR3 region has 14 residues. Germline V gene data show CDR1 as LNHDA and CDR2 as SQIVND (reference sequence). V lost 7 bases and J lost 1, with 13 bases in between. CDR3 protein: CASNGRRENTEAFF. CDR3 nucleotide sequence: TGTGCCAGTAATGGTCGGCGGGAGAACACTGAAGCTTTCTTT.

The genes are TRBV27 and TRBJ2-1; 8 bases align to TRBD1. Germline trimming cut 1 base from V and 7 bases from J; bases unmatched to any gene: 3. Germline lookup yields CDR1 MNHEY and CDR2 SMNVEV (reference sequence). This CDR3 comprises 14 residues. The CDR3 is CASSLFTGGNEQFF. Here the CDR3 DNA reads TGTGCCAGCAGTTTATTTACAGGGGGGAATGAGCAGTTCTTC.

Here the CDR3 DNA reads TGTGCCAGCAGTGTCCGGGGGCAGTACAACTCCTACGAGCAGTACTTC. Translating gives CASSVRGQYNSYEQYF. The chain combines TRBV27 with TRBJ2-7; D may match TRBD1 or TRBD2 (6 bases each). The ends were cut back, 5 bases at V and 0 bases at J, with 17 bases in the middle. CDR3 length: 16 residues. In germline, CDR1 is MNHEY, CDR2 SMNVEV (reference sequence).

This clone has only one observation. This chain joins TRBV15 and TRBJ2-1; D not certain. Looked up from germline, CDR1 is LNHNV and CDR2 is YYDKDF (reference sequence). The V and J ends lost 0 bases and 2 bases respectively, with 5 bases between them. The CDR3 spans 14 residues. For the CDR3, the DNA is TGTGCCACCAGCAGAGACATGCCCTACAATGAGCAGTTCTTC. This sequence encodes CATSRDMPYNEQFF.

The CDR3 reads CASSIMAASNQPQHF. The CDR3 DNA sequence: TGTGCCAGTAGTATAATGGCAGCGTCCAATCAGCCCCAGCATTTT. The V gene is TRBV19, the J gene TRBJ1-5; D uncertain. Trimming took off 2 bases at V and 3 bases at J, with 11 bases between the two ends. The CDR3 length is 15 residues. Germline values: CDR1 LNHDA, CDR2 SQIVND (reference sequence).

V gene TRBV6-6 combines with J gene TRBJ2-7; 8 positions match TRBD2. The CDR3 spans 16 residues. The ends lost 4 bases at V and 6 bases at J; junction bases unmatched: 14. Germline V gene sequence: CDR1 MNHNY, CDR2 SVGAGI (reference sequence). DNA of the CDR3: TGTGCCAGCAGTTCACCACCGCGCGGGGGGTTGGCCGAGCAGTACTTC. It codes for CASSSPPRGGLAEQYF.

There are a few counts of this clone. The rearrangement links TRBV6-4 to TRBJ1-1; D gene unclear. This CDR3 has 15 amino acids. V was trimmed by 0 bases and J by 4 bases, leaving 12 bases between them. Looked up from germline, CDR1 is MRHNA and CDR2 is SNTAGT. Written as DNA, the CDR3 is TGTGCCAGCAGTGACTCGAGTCGTGTGGGCACTGAAGCTTTCTTT. Its protein product is CASSDSSRVGTEAFF.

The V gene is TRBV4-2, the J gene TRBJ2-1; D may correspond to TRBD1 or TRBD2 (6 bases each). The germline V gene has CDR1 LGHNA and CDR2 YNFKEQ. Deletions cut 0 bases from V and 8 bases from J, with 23 bases between. This CDR3 contains 18 residues. The CDR3 reads CASSQDPGDLAHRDEQFF. The CDR3 DNA reads TGTGCCAGCAGCCAAGATCCCGGGGACTTAGCTCACAGGGATGAGCAGTTCTTC.

Worth noting for this clone: This sample also contains other DNA sequences that code for the same CDR3. This rearrangement joins TRBV7-9 to TRBJ1-5; the D is unclear. The germline V gene has CDR1 SEHNR and CDR2 FQNEAQ (reference sequence). V lost 5 bases to trimming and J lost 0 bases, with 5 bases between them. The CDR3 is 13 amino acids. The CDR3 loop is CASSRGSNQPQHF. In nucleotides, the CDR3 is TGTGCCAGCAGCCGGGGTAGCAATCAGCCCCAGCATTTT.

The chain has TRBV28 and TRBJ2-1; no clear D gene. Trimming removed 6 bases at V and 0 bases at J, with 12 bases between. Per germline, CDR1 MDHEN and CDR2 SYDVKM. This CDR3 is built from 15 residues. CDR3 in amino acids: CASRRLGTSYNEQFF. The DNA of the CDR3 is TGTGCCAGCAGGAGACTGGGTACCTCCTACAATGAGCAGTTCTTC.

On this clone itself: The sample carries other DNA sequences with the same CDR3. The CDR3 reads CASSLGNEQFF. The DNA for the CDR3 is TGTGCCAGCAGCTTGGGGAATGAGCAGTTCTTC. The chain has TRBV5-6 and TRBJ2-1; no firm D call. Germline-derived CDR1 and CDR2 are SGHDT and YYEEEE. The CDR3 is 11 amino acids. Trimming stripped 0 bases from V and 7 bases from J, with 2 bases between.

This clone was observed a single time. V and J are TRBV29-1 and TRBJ2-2, with D perhaps being TRBD1 or TRBD2 (5 bases each). The V end lost 4 bases, the J end lost 5 bases, and 8 bases lay between the germline ends. The CDR3 runs to 12 residues. From germline, CDR1 is SQVTM and CDR2 ANQGSEA. This CDR3 is CSVGWGTGELFF. CDR3 DNA: TGCAGCGTTGGATGGGGGACCGGGGAGCTGTTTTTT.

This clone is a singleton in its sample. Different DNA sequences within this sample yield the same CDR3. The V call is TRBV5-1, the J call TRBJ2-7; tentatively, D is TRBD1 or TRBD2 (5 bases each). V gave up 2 bases and J gave up 2 bases, with 11 bases separating them. Per the germline V gene, CDR1 is SGHRS and CDR2 is YFSETQ. The length of the CDR3 is 14 residues. The CDR3, as DNA: TGCGCCAGCAGCTTTTGGGACGGTACCTACGAGCAGTACTTC. Translation: CASSFWDGTYEQYF.

The gene calls are TRBV7-2 and TRBJ2-1, with 11 positions matching TRBD2. The germline CDR1 and CDR2 sequences are SGHTA and FQGNSA. This CDR3 spans 17 amino acids. J lost 2 bases, V lost 5 bases, and 8 bases had no gene match. In DNA form, the CDR3 reads TGTGCCAGCAGCCAAACCTTGACTAGCGGGGCCTACAATGAGCAGTTCTTC. Translating gives CASSQTLTSGAYNEQFF. The complete variable domain, with remaining parts taken from reference TRBV7-2 and TRBJ2-1, reads GAGVSQSPSNKVTEKGKDVELRCDPISGHTALYWYRQSLGQGLEFLIYFQGNSAPDKSGLPSDRFSAERTGGSVSTLTIQRTQQEDSAVYLCASSQTLTSGAYNEQFFGPGTRLTVL.

The rearrangement uses TRBV5-4 and TRBJ2-2; 12 bases agree with TRBD2. The CDR3 has 16 residues. J gave up 7 bases and V 0 bases, and 4 bases lay outside the gene matches. CDR1 and CDR2 (germline): SGHNT, YYREEE (reference sequence). The CDR3 DNA reads TGTGCCAGCAGCTTGGGTTCGGGACTAGCGGGCGGGGAGCTGTTTTTT. Its protein is CASSLGSGLAGGELFF.

V usage is TRBV13 and J usage is TRBJ2-1; D call uncertain. Germline V gives CDR1 PRHDT, CDR2 FYEKMQ (reference sequence). CDR3 length equals 18 residues. Trimming removed 3 bases from V and 0 bases from J, with 18 bases in between. CDR3: CASSFVMEGPGSYNEQFF. The CDR3 DNA is TGTGCCAGCAGCTTCGTGATGGAAGGCCCCGGCTCCTACAATGAGCAGTTCTTC.

The V and J genes are TRBV7-9 and TRBJ2-1; 7 bases line up with TRBD1. Germline CDR1 reads SEHNR; CDR2 reads FQNEAQ (reference sequence). There are 15 residues in the CDR3. Unmatched junction bases numbered 5, after V lost 4 bases and J lost 2 bases. The CDR3 region is CASSSTGSTYNEQFF. In nucleotides, the CDR3 is TGTGCCAGCAGCTCGACAGGGTCCACCTACAATGAGCAGTTCTTC.

V usage is TRBV2 and J usage is TRBJ1-2, with D possibly matching TRBD1 (5 bases). From germline, CDR1 is SNHLY and CDR2 FYNNEI. V was shortened by 6 bases and J by 3 bases, with 20 bases between the two germline ends. The CDR3 loop spans 16 amino acids. The chain's CDR3 is CASSDPMSGGDYGYTF. In nucleotides, the CDR3 is TGTGCCAGCAGCGACCCGATGTCTGGGGGGGACTATGGCTACACCTTC.

J is TRBJ2-5 and V is TRBV27, with 8 bases that match TRBD2. CDR1 and CDR2 (germline): MNHEY, SMNVEV (reference sequence). This CDR3 spans 16 amino acids. Unmatched junction bases numbered 5, after V lost 2 bases and J lost 0 bases. CDR3 region: CASSLAGGIYQETQYF. In nucleotides, the CDR3 is TGTGCCAGCAGTTTAGCGGGAGGAATCTACCAAGAGACCCAGTACTTC.

With regard to this clone: Given the absence of the conserved phenylalanine or tryptophan at the CDR3 end, a read error is likely. The V call is TRBV5-6, the J call TRBJ1-2, with D unresolved. From germline, CDR1 is SGHDT and CDR2 YYEEEE. This CDR3 comprises 12 residues. Trimming took off 2 bases at V and 2 bases at J, with 4 bases between the two ends. CDR3 sequence: CASSFTNYGYTL. The CDR3, as DNA: TGTGCCAGCAGCTTTACAAACTATGGCTACACCCTC.

In this sample, this clone turned up once. Other DNA sequences in the same sample also yield this CDR3. This chain joins TRBV5-4 and TRBJ2-7; 9 bases map to TRBD1. The CDR3 has 14 residues. V gave up 5 bases and J gave up 2 bases; unmatched junction bases: 5. CDR1 is SGHNT, CDR2 YYREEE, per germline (reference sequence). The CDR3 protein is CASSPGQGAYEQYF. For the CDR3, the DNA is TGTGCCAGCAGTCCGGGACAGGGCGCCTACGAGCAGTACTTC.

This chain links TRBV25-1 with TRBJ2-7, with D uncertain. V was shortened by 2 bases and J by 6 bases, with 17 bases between the two germline ends. The CDR3 consists of 15 residues. CDR1 MGHDK and CDR2 SYGVNS come from the germline V gene. CDR3 protein: CASSEGLSPYFEQYF. The CDR3, as DNA: TGTGCCAGCAGTGAAGGGCTGTCCCCCTACTTCGAGCAGTACTTC.

The chain has TRBV6-1 and TRBJ1-1; possibly TRBD1 for D (6 bases). The V end lost 2 bases, the J end lost 6 bases, and 16 bases lay between the germline ends. CDR1 and CDR2 (germline): MNHNS, SASEGT. This CDR3 has 15 amino acids. Written as DNA, the CDR3 is TGTGCCAGCAGTGAAAGCCCCAGGGGAATCCCTGAAGCTTTCTTT. This translates into CASSESPRGIPEAFF.

V usage is TRBV9 and J usage is TRBJ2-1; TRBD2 aligns across 10 bases. Unmatched junction bases numbered 12, after V lost 0 bases and J lost 6 bases. Per germline, CDR1 SGDLS and CDR2 YYNGEE. CDR3 length equals 18 residues. Written as DNA, the CDR3 is TGTGCCAGCAGCGTAGCGCCCCTTAAGCGGGAGGGCCCCAATGAGCAGTTCTTC. It codes for CASSVAPLKREGPNEQFF.

J is TRBJ2-7 and V is TRBV7-8; TRBD1 is a possible D gene (6 bases). V was shortened by 5 bases and J by 4 bases, with 18 bases between the two germline ends. This CDR3 contains 15 residues. CDR1 is SGHVS and CDR2 is FQNEAQ in the germline V gene. The chain's CDR3 is CASSLRSAGVYEQYF. The CDR3 DNA reads TGTGCCAGCAGCCTGCGGTCGGCAGGGGTTTACGAGCAGTACTTC. Supplemented by reference TRBV7-8 and TRBJ2-7, the full variable domain reads GAGVSQSPRYKVAKRGQDVALRCDPISGHVSLFWYQQALGQGPEFLTYFQNEAQLDKSGLPSDRFFAERPEGSVSTLKIQRTQQEDSAVYLCASSLRSAGVYEQYFGPGTRLTVT.

The chain combines TRBV28 with TRBJ2-7, with D perhaps TRBD2 (6 bases). The CDR3 runs to 13 residues. With 10 bases removed from V and 1 base from J, the gap between germline ends came to 14 bases. Germline-derived CDR1 and CDR2 are MDHEN and SYDVKM. This chain's CDR3 is CATVGSWSYEQYF. Here the CDR3 DNA reads TGTGCCACCGTCGGGAGTTGGTCCTACGAGCAGTACTTC.